This TCR beta chain appears in the sequencing data of a study of OX40 agonist ivuxolimab in advanced cancers. Study in general: Patients assigned to dose escalation were diagnosed with hepatocellular carcinoma, melanoma, renal cell or head and neck cancer. Overall study findings and caveats: By week 6 at 0.1 to 3.0 mg/kg, blood CD4+ and CD8+ T cells had expanded clonally. CD8+ T cells averaged more expanded clones than CD4+.

TCRdb keeps only in-frame clones here, not all; method: immunoSEQ multiplex PCR. The sample includes 99,000 or so clones, more than 85% of them seen just once. The table lists this clone with a few counts. Its antigen is not identified. Germline V gene sequence: CDR1 MRHNA, CDR2 SNTAGT. The CDR3 length is 12 residues. V lost 7 bases and J 4 bases, leaving 8 bases between the germline ends. The TCR comes from an adult with an advanced solid tumor such as melanoma, head and neck, liver or kidney cancer. This chain uses TRBV6-4 with TRBJ1-5, with TRBD1 as a possible D gene (5 bases). The sample consisted of CD4+ or CD8+ T cells sorted from blood, taken in a trial of the OX40 agonist ivuxolimab. CDR3 nucleotides: TGTGCCAGCATGTGGGGGAATCAGCCCCAGCATTTT. Protein: CASMWGNQPQHF.